The source of this TCR beta chain is a study of blood T cell repertoires in COVID-19. Study information: PBMCs, B-cell-depleted T cells, or T cells were the source of the cDNA or gDNA that made up the material.

Trimming shortened V by 0 bases and J by 6 bases, and 14 bases separated the two germline ends. This CDR3 has 15 residues. Germline CDR1 and CDR2: LGHNA and YNFKEQ. Clones were read by immunoSEQ multiplex PCR, and TCRdb kept only the in-frame ones, dropping some. The sample holds 200,000 or so clones; about 87% are singletons and the top ten take roughly 2.5%. Participant age was roughly 18 to 95 years, and participants resided in roughly 25 US areas. Donors were grouped by their self-reported clinical history. Donors in Cohort 3 who had recovered were those with two negative PCRs, healthcare professional clearance, or resolution of their symptoms.

J is TRBJ1-2 and V is TRBV4-2; perhaps TRBD1 as D (5 bases). This receptor was obtained from a woman between 25 and 40 years old who had recovered from COVID-19. Sample: PBMCs or T cells enriched from blood (not recorded which). The CDR3 reads CASSQDLGREDGYTF. The CDR3 region has the DNA TGTGCCAGCAGCCAAGATCTGGGCAGGGAGGATGGCTACACCTTC.